This TCR beta chain originates from a study of blood T cell repertoires in COVID-19. Study information: Some COVID-19 samples were acute and others convalescent; all came from the United States, Italy and Spain. The cDNA or gDNA used as material had been derived from T cells, B-cell-depleted T cells, or PBMCs.

Original analysis: Estimated nucleated cell counts came from reference gene primer amplification. Libraries were prepared by immunoSEQ multiplex PCR; TCRdb keeps only in-frame clonotypes and omits some of them. D and trimming come from the DNA, and the V and J calls and clone size come from that table. The table shows 70,000 or so clones, with 65% to 85% occurring only once. The table lists this clone with a count of one. The CDR3 length is 13 residues. V was cut by 7 bases and J by 4 bases, with 13 bases left in between. Germline V gene sequence: CDR1 GTSNPN, CDR2 SVGIG (reference sequence). The source material was peripheral blood. This sequence was found in a middle-aged man with COVID-19, enrolled during active disease. The gene calls are TRBV30 and TRBJ1-4, with D possibly matching TRBD1 (6 bases). The CDR3 spells CALNRDNNEKLFF. CDR3 DNA sequence: TGTGCCTTAAACCGGGACAATAATGAAAAACTGTTTTTT. The full variable domain, its missing parts supplied by reference TRBV30 and TRBJ1-4, is SQTIHQWPATLVQPVGSPLSLECTVEGTSNPNLYWYRQAAGRGLQLLFYSVGIGQISSEVPQNLSASRPQDRQFILSSKKLLLSDSGFYLCALNRDNNEKLFFGSGTQLSVL.